This T cell receptor beta chain was observed in a study of T-cell memory formation after mild COVID-19. Overall study findings and caveats: Researchers found some responding clones in pre-infection memory, a sign that cross-reactive memory joined. Among clones contracting day 15 to 85, CD4/CD8 was balanced, whereas later expanders leaned CD4+.

With 7 bases removed from V and 2 bases from J, the gap between germline ends came to 11 bases. This CDR3 spans 14 amino acids. A note on this clonotype: The antigen is undetermined.

TCRdb itself ran the 5' RACE reads through MiXCR, one entry per CDR3 protein. The sample has about 290,000 distinct CDR3 sequences, approximately 16% seen once. The sequence derives from a man between 18 and 29 years old who had mild COVID-19 (a few samples of this study predate the infection). Cell type and time point are not known. The chain carries TRBV12-3 or TRBV12-4 and TRBJ2-2; D perhaps matches TRBD2 (5 bases). Sequencing was done on a sample of PBMCs or a T cell subset sorted from them (not recorded which). In nucleotides, the CDR3 is TGTGCCAGCATCTGGGAGCAAAACACCGGGGAGCTGTTTTTT. It codes for CASIWEQNTGELFF.